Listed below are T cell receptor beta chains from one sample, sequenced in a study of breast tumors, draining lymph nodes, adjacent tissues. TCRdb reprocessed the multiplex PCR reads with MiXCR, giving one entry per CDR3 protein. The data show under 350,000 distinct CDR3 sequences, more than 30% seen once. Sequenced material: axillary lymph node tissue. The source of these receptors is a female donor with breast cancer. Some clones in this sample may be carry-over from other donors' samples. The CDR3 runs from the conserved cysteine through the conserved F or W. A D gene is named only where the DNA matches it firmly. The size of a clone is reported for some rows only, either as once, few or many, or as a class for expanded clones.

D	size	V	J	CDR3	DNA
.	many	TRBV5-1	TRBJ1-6	CASSLGQGLGSPLHF	TGCGCCAGCAGCTTGGGCCAGGGGTTGGGATCACCCCTCCACTTT
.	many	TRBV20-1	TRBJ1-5	CSARDVKGVGNQPQHF	TGCAGTGCTAGAGATGTCAAGGGAGTAGGCAATCAGCCCCAGCATTTT
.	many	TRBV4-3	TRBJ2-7	CASSQRGGVSYEQYF	TGCGCCAGCAGCCAACGAGGTGGGGTCTCCTACGAGCAGTACTTC
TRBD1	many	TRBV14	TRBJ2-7	CASSQAGQGNAQYF	TGTGCCAGCAGCCAAGCGGGACAGGGCAACGCGCAGTACTTC
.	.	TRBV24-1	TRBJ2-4	CATSDYLAKNIQYF	TGTGCCACCAGTGACTACCTAGCCAAAAACATTCAGTACTTC
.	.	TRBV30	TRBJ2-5	CAWSGQIQETQYF	TGTGCCTGGAGTGGACAAATTCAAGAGACCCAGTACTTC
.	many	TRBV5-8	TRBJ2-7	CASSARTDLTYEQYF	TGTGCCAGCAGCGCCAGGACCGACTTAACCTACGAGCAGTACTTC
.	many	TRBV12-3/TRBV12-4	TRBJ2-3	CASSLGRGGDTQYF	TGTGCCAGCAGTTTAGGGCGGGGTGGAGATACGCAGTATTTT
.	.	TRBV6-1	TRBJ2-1	CASSARLYNEQFF	TGTGCCAGCAGTGCTCGACTTTACAATGAGCAGTTCTTC
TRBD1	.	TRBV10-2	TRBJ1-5	CASSKAKPGQGEYSNQPQHF	TGCGCCAGCAGTAAAGCAAAACCGGGACAGGGGGAATATAGCAATCAGCCCCAGCATTTT
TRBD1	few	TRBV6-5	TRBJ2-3	CASRLQGASTDTQYF	TGTGCCAGCCGGCTACAGGGGGCTAGCACAGATACGCAGTATTTT
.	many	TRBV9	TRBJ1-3	CASSVDGFSGNTIYF	TGTGCCAGCAGCGTAGATGGGTTCTCTGGAAACACCATATATTTT
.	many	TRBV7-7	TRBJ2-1	CASSFLPGIPYNEQFF	TGTGCTAGCAGCTTTTTGCCAGGGATACCCTACAATGAGCAGTTCTTC
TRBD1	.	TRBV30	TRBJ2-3	CAWSRTGVADTQYF	TGTGCCTGGAGTAGAACAGGGGTTGCAGATACGCAGTATTTT
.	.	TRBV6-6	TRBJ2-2	CASSHSGDSGTGELFF	TGTGCCAGCAGTCACTCGGGGGATTCGGGCACCGGGGAGCTGTTTTTT
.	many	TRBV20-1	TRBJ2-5	CSASGTPQETQYF	TGCAGTGCTTCAGGGACTCCCCAAGAGACCCAGTACTTC
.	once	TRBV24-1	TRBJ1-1	CATSDITGPRAFF	TGTGCCACCAGTGATATAACAGGGCCCCGGGCTTTCTTT
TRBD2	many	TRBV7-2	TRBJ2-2	CASSLAPGLAVTGELFF	TGTGCCAGCAGCTTAGCCCCGGGACTAGCGGTCACCGGGGAGCTGTTTTTT